The T cell receptor (beta chain) described here comes from a study of OX40 agonist ivuxolimab in advanced cancers. On the study more broadly: At 0.01 to 10 mg/kg, ivuxolimab was administered intravenously to patients every 2 weeks. Prior anti-PD-1, anti-PD-L1 or anti-CTLA-4 therapy did not bar entry, and about 40% had some.

Clones were read by immunoSEQ multiplex PCR, and TCRdb kept only the in-frame ones, dropping some. The repertoire has 90,000 or so clones, 80% to 95% of them found once; the top ten carry less than 3.5%. Sequenced here: CD4+ or CD8+ T cells sorted from blood, sampled in a trial of the OX40 agonist ivuxolimab. The receptor was isolated from an adult with an advanced solid tumor such as melanoma, head and neck, liver or kidney cancer.

This CDR3 is CASSYIGVTEAFF. CDR3 sequence (DNA): TGTGCCAGCAGTTACATAGGGGTTACTGAAGCTTTCTTT. The V and J genes are TRBV6-5 and TRBJ1-1, with D tentatively TRBD1 (5 bases). Germline CDR1 MNHEY, CDR2 SVGAGI. With 2 bases removed from V and 5 bases from J, the gap between germline ends came to 9 bases. CDR3 length equals 13 residues.